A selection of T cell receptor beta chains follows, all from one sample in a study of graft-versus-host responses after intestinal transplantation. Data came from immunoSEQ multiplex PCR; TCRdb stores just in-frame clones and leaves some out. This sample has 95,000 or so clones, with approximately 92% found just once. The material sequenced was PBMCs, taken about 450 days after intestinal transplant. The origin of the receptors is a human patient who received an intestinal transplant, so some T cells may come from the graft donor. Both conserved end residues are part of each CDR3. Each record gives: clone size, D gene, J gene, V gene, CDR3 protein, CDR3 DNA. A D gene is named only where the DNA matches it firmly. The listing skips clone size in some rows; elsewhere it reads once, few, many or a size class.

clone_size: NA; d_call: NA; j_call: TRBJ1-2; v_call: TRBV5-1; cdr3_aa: CASSPSTGFVYTF; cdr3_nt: TGCGCCAGCAGCCCAAGTACAGGGTTTGTCTACACCTTC
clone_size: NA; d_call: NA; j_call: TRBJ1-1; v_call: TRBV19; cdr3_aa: CASSLPGPGTEAFF; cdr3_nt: TGTGCCAGTAGTCTCCCCGGGCCAGGCACTGAAGCTTTCTTT
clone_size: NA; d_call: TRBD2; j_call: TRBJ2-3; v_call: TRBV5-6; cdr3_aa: CASSWRASGGRGRQYF; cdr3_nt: TGTGCCAGCAGCTGGCGGGCTAGCGGGGGTCGAGGGAGGCAGTATTTT
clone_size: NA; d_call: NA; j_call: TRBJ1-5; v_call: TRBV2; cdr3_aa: CASSQGPYSNQPQHF; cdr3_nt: TGTGCCAGCAGCCAGGGACCCTATAGCAATCAGCCCCAGCATTTT
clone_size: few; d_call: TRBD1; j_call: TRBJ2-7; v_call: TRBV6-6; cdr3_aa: CASSDRGGSYEQYF; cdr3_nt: TGTGCCAGCAGTGACAGGGGAGGATCCTACGAGCAGTACTTC
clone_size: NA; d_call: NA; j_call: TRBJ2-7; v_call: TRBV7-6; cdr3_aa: CASSNRYSQLTPYEQYF; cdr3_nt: TGTGCCAGCAGCAACAGGTACAGCCAGCTTACCCCCTACGAGCAGTACTTC
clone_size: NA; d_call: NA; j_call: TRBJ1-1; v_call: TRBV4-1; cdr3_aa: CASSPGGGNTEAFF; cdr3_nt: TGCGCCAGCAGCCCTGGGGGAGGGAACACTGAAGCTTTCTTT
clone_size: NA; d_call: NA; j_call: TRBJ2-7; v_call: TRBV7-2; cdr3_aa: CASSQRAELYEQYF; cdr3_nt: TGTGCCAGCAGCCAAAGGGCAGAGCTCTACGAGCAGTACTTC
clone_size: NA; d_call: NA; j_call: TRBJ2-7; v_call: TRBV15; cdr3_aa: CATSRQTNRAEQYF; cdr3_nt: TGTGCCACCAGCAGACAAACCAACAGGGCCGAGCAGTACTTC
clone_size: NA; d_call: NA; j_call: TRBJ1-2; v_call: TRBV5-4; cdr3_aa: CASSTKSSGGYGYTF; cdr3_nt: TGTGCCAGCAGCACCAAATCGTCGGGGGGATACGGCTACACCTTC
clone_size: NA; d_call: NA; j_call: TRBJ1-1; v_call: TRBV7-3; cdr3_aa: CASSLGNRRGVGPETEAFF; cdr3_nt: TGTGCCAGCAGCTTAGGCAATAGGAGGGGCGTAGGTCCGGAAACTGAAGCTTTCTTT
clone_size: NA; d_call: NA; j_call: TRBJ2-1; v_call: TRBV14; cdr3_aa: CASSPGSSYNEQFF; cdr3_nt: TGTGCCAGCAGCCCGGGGAGCTCCTACAATGAGCAGTTCTTC
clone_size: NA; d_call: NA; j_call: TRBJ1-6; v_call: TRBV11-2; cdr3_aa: CASSSDSPLHF; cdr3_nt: TGTGCCAGCAGCTCGGATTCACCCCTCCACTTT
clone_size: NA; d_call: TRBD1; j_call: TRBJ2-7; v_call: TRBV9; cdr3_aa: CASSARTGSSYEQYF; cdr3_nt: TGTGCCAGCAGCGCAAGGACAGGTTCGTCCTACGAGCAGTACTTC
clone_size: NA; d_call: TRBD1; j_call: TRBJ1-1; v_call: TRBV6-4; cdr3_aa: CASSAQGAANTEAFF; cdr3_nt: TGTGCCAGCAGTGCCCAGGGGGCGGCGAACACTGAAGCTTTCTTT
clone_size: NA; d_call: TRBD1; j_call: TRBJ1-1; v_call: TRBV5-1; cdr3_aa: CASSKGQGGWNTEAFF; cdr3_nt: TGCGCCAGCAGCAAGGGACAGGGAGGGTGGAACACTGAAGCTTTCTTT
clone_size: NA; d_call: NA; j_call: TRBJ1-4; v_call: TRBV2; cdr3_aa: CASSEAGQPYATNEKLFF; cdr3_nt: TGTGCCAGCAGTGAAGCGGGGCAGCCTTATGCAACTAATGAAAAACTGTTTTTT
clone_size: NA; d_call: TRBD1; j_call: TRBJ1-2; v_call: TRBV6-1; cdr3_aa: CASLVQGRSYGYTF; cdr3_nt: TGTGCCAGCCTCGTACAGGGGAGATCCTATGGCTACACCTTC
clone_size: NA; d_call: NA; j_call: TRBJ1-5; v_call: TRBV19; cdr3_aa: CASTLGHYSNQPQHF; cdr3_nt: TGTGCCAGTACCCTGGGGCACTATAGCAATCAGCCCCAGCATTTT
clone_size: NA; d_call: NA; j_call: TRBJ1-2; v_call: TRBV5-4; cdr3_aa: CASSGGEVGYGYTF; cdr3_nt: TGTGCCAGCAGCGGGGGGGAGGTCGGCTATGGCTACACCTTC
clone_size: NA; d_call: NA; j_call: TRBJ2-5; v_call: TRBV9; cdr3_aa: CASSVALDQETQYF; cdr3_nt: TGTGCCAGCAGCGTAGCCCTGGACCAAGAGACCCAGTACTTC
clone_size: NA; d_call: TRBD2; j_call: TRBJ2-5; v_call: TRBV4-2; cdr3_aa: CASSQGLSGGWETQYF; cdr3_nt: TGTGCCAGCAGCCAAGGTTTGAGCGGGGGCTGGGAGACCCAGTACTTC
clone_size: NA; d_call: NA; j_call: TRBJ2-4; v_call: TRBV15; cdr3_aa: CATSRGNDLAKNIQYF; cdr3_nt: TGTGCCACCAGCAGGGGTAATGACCTAGCCAAAAACATTCAGTACTTC
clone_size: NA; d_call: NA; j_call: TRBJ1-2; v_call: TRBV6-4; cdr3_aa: CASSPQTGYGYTF; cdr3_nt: TGTGCCAGCAGTCCACAGACCGGGTATGGCTACACCTTC